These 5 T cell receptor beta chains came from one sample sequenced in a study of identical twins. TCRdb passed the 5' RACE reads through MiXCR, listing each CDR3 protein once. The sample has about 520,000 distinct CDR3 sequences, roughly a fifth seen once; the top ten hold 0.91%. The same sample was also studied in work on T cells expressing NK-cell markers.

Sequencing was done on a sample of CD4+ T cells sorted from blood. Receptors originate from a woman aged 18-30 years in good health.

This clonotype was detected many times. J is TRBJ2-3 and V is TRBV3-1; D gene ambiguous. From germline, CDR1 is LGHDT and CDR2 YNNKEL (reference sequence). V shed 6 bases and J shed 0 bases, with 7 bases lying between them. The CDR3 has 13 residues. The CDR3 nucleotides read TGTGCCAGCAGTGACCATAGCACAGATACGCAGTATTTT. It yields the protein CASSDHSTDTQYF.

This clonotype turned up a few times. The CDR3 region has the DNA TGTGCCAGCACGCCGGGGGGTAACCAAGAGACCCAGTACTTC. Its translation: CASTPGGNQETQYF. The chain has TRBV9 and TRBJ2-5; 7 bases are shared with TRBD2. This CDR3 comprises 14 residues. V shed 6 bases and J 0 bases; nucleotides not matched to a gene: 5. Per the germline V gene, CDR1 is SGDLS and CDR2 is YYNGEE.

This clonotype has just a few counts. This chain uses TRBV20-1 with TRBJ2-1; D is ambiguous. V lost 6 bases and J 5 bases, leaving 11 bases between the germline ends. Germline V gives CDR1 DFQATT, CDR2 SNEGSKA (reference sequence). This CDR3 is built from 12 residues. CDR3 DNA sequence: TGCAGTGCCACCCTCCACCACAATGAGCAGTTCTTC. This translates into CSATLHHNEQFF.

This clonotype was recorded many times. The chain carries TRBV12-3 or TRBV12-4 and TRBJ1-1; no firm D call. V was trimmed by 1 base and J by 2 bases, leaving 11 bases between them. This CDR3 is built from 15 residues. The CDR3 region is CASSLGLGRNTEAFF. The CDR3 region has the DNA TGTGCCAGCAGTTTAGGGTTGGGTCGCAACACTGAAGCTTTCTTT.

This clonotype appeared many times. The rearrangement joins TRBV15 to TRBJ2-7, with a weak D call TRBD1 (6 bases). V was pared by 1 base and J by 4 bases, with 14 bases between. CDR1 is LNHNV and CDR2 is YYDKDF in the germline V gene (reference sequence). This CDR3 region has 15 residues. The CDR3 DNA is TGTGCCACCAGCAGAGTCGGTTCAGGGGCGTACGAGCAGTACTTC. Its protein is CATSRVGSGAYEQYF.